Listed below are T cell receptor beta chains from one sample, sequenced in a study of blood T cells in healthy people across ages. TCRdb ran MiXCR on the 5' RACE reads and lists one entry per CDR3 protein. This sample has 800,000 or so distinct CDR3 sequences, with more than 20% found just once. These data also featured in a second study, about T cells of mothers and their children.

Sequenced material: blood. Receptor source: a boy aged 10-17 years in good health. The conserved cysteine and the conserved F or W are not part of the CDR3 here. The D gene is left open where the match is weak.

j_call v_call d_call cdr3_aa
TRBJ1-2 TRBV3-1 . ASSQSPGPGSRRGYT
TRBJ1-4 TRBV5-6 TRBD1 ASSPPPGQGGEKLF
TRBJ2-7 TRBV7-8 . ASRGPGSPYEQY
TRBJ2-6 TRBV5-1 . ASSPPTTGDSGANVLT
TRBJ2-5 TRBV28 TRBD1 ASRGDRDGGTQY
TRBJ2-1 TRBV27 . ASSEDQVYYNEQF
TRBJ1-4 TRBV7-8 . TSMGNAREKLF
TRBJ2-3 TRBV20-1 TRBD1 SARAFQDRGKDTQY
TRBJ1-2 TRBV7-2 . ASSPGPDKRYYGYT
TRBJ1-3 TRBV6-5 . ASFSPSGNTIH
TRBJ2-1 TRBV12-3/TRBV12-4 . ASSLGIGVGYNEQF
TRBJ1-1 TRBV9 . ASSERGGTEAF
TRBJ2-1 TRBV12-3/TRBV12-4 TRBD1 ASSLGQGADEQF
. TRBV5-5 TRBD2 ASSFPAGSGNNEQF
TRBJ2-7 TRBV12-3/TRBV12-4 . ASSSETAWGGVYEQY